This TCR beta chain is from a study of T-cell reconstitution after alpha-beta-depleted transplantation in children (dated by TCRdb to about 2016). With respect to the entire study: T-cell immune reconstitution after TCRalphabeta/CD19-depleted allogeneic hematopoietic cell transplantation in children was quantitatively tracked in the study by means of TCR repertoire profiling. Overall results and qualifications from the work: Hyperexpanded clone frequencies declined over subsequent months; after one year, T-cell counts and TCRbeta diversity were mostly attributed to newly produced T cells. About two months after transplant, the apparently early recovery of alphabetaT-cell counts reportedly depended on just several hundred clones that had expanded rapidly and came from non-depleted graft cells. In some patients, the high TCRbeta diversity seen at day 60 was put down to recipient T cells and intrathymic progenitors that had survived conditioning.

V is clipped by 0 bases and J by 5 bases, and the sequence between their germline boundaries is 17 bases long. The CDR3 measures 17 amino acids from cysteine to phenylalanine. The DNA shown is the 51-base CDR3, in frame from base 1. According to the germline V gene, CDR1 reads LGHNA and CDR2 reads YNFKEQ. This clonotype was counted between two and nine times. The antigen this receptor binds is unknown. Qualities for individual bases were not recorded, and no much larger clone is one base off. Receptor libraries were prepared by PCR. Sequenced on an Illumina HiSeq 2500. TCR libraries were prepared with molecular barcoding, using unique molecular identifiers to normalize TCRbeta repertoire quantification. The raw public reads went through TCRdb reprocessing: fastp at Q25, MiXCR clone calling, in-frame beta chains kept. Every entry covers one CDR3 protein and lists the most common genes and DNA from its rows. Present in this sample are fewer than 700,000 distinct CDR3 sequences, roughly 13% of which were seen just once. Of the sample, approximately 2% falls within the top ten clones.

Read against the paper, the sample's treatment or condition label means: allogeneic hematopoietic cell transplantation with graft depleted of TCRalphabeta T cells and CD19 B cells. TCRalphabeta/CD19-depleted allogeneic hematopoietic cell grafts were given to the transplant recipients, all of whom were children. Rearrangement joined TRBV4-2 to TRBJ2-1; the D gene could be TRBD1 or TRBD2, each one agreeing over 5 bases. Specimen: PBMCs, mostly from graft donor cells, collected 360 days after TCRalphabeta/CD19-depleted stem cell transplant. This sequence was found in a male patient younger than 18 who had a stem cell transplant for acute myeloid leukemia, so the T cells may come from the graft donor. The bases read TGTGCCAGCAGCCAAGATACCAGGGAGCTGCCAAACAATGAGCAGTTCTTC. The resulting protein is CASSQDTRELPNNEQFF.